This T cell receptor (beta chain) originates from a study of response to subunit inactivated influenza vaccine. This clonotype was counted at least ten times. As yet, its antigen is unknown. Trimming took off 0 bases at V and 8 bases at J, with 14 bases between the two ends. Germline V CDR1 and CDR2: SGHTA, FQGNSA. This CDR3 comprises 15 residues. Regarding the study as a whole: There was a suggestion from the authors that each seasonal influenza vaccination recruits few new T cells.

One entry per CDR3 protein, called by TCRdb with MiXCR from the RT-PCR reads. Of over 400,000 distinct CDR3 sequences listed, approximately 10% were seen once; the top ten hold over 9.5%. The sequences come from PBMCs from blood, collected roughly 46 days after vaccination. This chain links TRBV7-2 with TRBJ2-4; D tentatively fits TRBD1 or TRBD2 (5 bases each). The sequence derives from a man in his fifties or sixties who received an inactivated influenza vaccine. Here the CDR3 DNA reads TGTGCCAGCAGCTTAGCGGCAGGGAGCGGTGACATTCAGTACTTC. Its translation is CASSLAAGSGDIQYF. Variable domain in full (rest from reference TRBV7-2 and TRBJ2-4): GAGVSQSPSNKVTEKGKDVELRCDPISGHTALYWYRQSLGQGLEFLIYFQGNSAPDKSGLPSDRFSAERTGGSVSTLTIQRTQQEDSAVYLCASSLAAGSGDIQYFGAGTRLSVL.